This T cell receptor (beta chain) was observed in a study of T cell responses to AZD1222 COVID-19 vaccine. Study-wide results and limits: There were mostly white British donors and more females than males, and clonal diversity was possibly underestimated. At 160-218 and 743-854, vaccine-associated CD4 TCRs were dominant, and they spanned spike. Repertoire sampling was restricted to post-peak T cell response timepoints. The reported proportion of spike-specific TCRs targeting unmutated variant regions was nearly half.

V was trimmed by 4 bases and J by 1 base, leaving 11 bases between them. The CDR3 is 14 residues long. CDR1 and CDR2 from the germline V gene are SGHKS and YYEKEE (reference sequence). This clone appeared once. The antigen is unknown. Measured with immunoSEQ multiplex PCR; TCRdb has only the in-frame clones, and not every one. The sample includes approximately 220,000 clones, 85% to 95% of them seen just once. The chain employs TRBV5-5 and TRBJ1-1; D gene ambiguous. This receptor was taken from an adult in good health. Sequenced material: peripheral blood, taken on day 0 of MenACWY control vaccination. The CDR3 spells CASSGRASNTEAFF. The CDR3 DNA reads TGTGCCAGCAGCGGGAGGGCCTCGAACACTGAAGCTTTCTTT.